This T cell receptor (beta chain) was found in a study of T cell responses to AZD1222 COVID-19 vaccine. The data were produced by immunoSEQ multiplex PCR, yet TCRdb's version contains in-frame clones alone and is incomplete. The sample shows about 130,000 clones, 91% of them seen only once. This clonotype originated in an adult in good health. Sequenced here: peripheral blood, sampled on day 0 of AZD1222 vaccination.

CDR3 nucleotide sequence: TGCGCCAGCAGTGAGTCGCACAGGGGGAATCAGCCCCAGCATTTT. It yields the protein CASSESHRGNQPQHF. The chain links TRBV10-2 to TRBJ1-5; TRBD1 matches 8 bases. V lost 0 bases and J lost 4; bases outside the gene matches: 2. This CDR3 is 15 amino acids long. Germline V gives CDR1 WSHSY, CDR2 SAAADI.